One sample yielded the 27 T cell receptor beta chains listed below, sequenced in a study of T cell repertoires in cytomegalovirus infection. No antigens are known for them. TCRdb processed the reads anew with MiXCR; each CDR3 protein has one entry. Counted here are hundreds of thousands of distinct CDR3 sequences, around a third occurring once; the ten biggest clones make up around a sixth. The starting material was cultured PBMCs, obtained from culture after CMV antigen stimulation. These receptors all stem from a human donor in good health (CMV status not recorded). Some clones in this sample may be carry-over from other donors' samples.

The rearrangement uses TRBV5-8 and TRBJ2-5; D gene unclear. V was cut by 4 bases and J by 4 bases, with 8 bases left in between. The CDR3 has 12 residues. CDR1 is SGHTS, CDR2 YDEGEE, per germline. The CDR3 region is CASSRVRETQYF. CDR3 DNA: TGTGCCAGCAGCAGGGTGAGAGAGACCCAGTACTTC.

This chain uses TRBV20-1 with TRBJ2-4; TRBD1 aligns across 10 bases. The CDR3 consists of 14 residues. The ends lost 6 bases at V and 0 bases at J; junction bases unmatched: 2. Germline CDR1 DFQATT, CDR2 SNEGSKA (reference sequence). The CDR3, as DNA: TGCAGTGCAGGGACAGGGGTAGCCAAAAACATTCAGTACTTC. Its translation is CSAGTGVAKNIQYF.

This clonotype was picked up a small number of times. V and J are TRBV11-2 and TRBJ2-7, with 9 bases that match TRBD1. This CDR3 spans 15 amino acids. The trim removed 6 bases at V and 4 bases at J, leaving 10 bases unmatched. The germline V gene encodes CDR1 SGHAT and CDR2 FQNNGV. This CDR3 is CASRPLRTGVYEQYF. The DNA of the CDR3 is TGTGCCAGCAGACCCCTTCGGACAGGGGTGTACGAGCAGTACTTC. Based on the CDR3 plus reference TRBV11-2 and TRBJ2-7, the full variable domain is EAGVAQSPRYKIIEKRQSVAFWCNPISGHATLYWYQQILGQGPKLLIQFQNNGVVDDSQLPKDRFSAERLKGVDSTLKIQPAKLEDSAVYLCASRPLRTGVYEQYFGPGTRLTVT.

The chain is built from TRBV29-1 and TRBJ2-1; a weak D match, TRBD1 (5 bases). V lost 5 bases to trimming and J lost 15 bases, with 17 bases between them. CDR3 length equals 11 residues. In germline, CDR1 is SQVTM, CDR2 ANQGSEA. DNA for the CDR3: TGCAGCGTTCTTACAGGTTACCCCCTGTTCTTC. Its translation is CSVLTGYPLFF.

This clonotype was observed a handful of times. The chain has TRBV7-6 and TRBJ2-1; D is tentatively TRBD1 or TRBD2 (5 bases each). The CDR3 has 12 amino acids. Germline V gene lookup returns CDR1 SGHVS and CDR2 FNYEAQ. V was shortened by 5 bases and J by 10 bases, with 12 bases between the two germline ends. The CDR3 here is CASSPGAGEQFF. The DNA for the CDR3 is TGTGCCAGCAGCCCCGGGGCTGGGGAGCAGTTCTTC.

This chain links TRBV20-1 with TRBJ2-3; 9 bases fit TRBD2. The CDR3 loop spans 13 amino acids. Germline V gene lookup returns CDR1 DFQATT and CDR2 SNEGSKA (reference sequence). V was clipped by 6 bases and J by 4 bases; unmatched bases: 5. The CDR3 reads CSARTSVADTQYF. In nucleotides, the CDR3 is TGCAGTGCCCGGACTAGCGTTGCAGATACGCAGTATTTT.

This clonotype was found a few times. This chain uses TRBV7-8 with TRBJ1-2, with D possibly matching TRBD1 (5 bases). This CDR3 spans 12 amino acids. Germline values: CDR1 SGHVS, CDR2 FQNEAQ. The germline V and J ends were trimmed by 4 bases and 5 bases, with 8 bases remaining between them. The CDR3 loop is CASSYDRYGYTF. For the CDR3, the DNA is TGTGCCAGCAGCTACGACAGATATGGCTACACCTTC.

V gene TRBV6-1 combines with J gene TRBJ2-2; D is ambiguous. Germline V gene lookup returns CDR1 MNHNS and CDR2 SASEGT. This CDR3 is built from 13 residues. Trimming cost V 7 bases and J 0 bases, with 6 bases left between them. CDR3 amino acids: CASKASNTGELFF. For the CDR3, the DNA is TGTGCCAGCAAGGCCTCGAACACCGGGGAGCTGTTTTTT.

This clonotype was observed at least ten times. The chain is built from TRBV12-3 or TRBV12-4 and TRBJ2-3; 7 bases match TRBD2. The CDR3 consists of 15 residues. The junction had 5 bases not matched to a gene; V was cut back by 3 bases and J by 2 bases. CDR3 residues: CASSFGEGHTDTQYF. The CDR3 coding sequence is TGTGCCAGCAGTTTTGGGGAGGGGCACACAGATACGCAGTATTTT.

This chain connects TRBV6-1 to TRBJ2-1; D possibly corresponds to TRBD1 (7 bases). Trimming left V 4 bases short and J 6 bases short, with 10 bases between. This CDR3 has 13 residues. The germline V gene encodes CDR1 MNHNS and CDR2 SASEGT. CDR3 residues: CASSAQGGNEQFF. The CDR3 nucleotides are TGTGCCAGCAGTGCTCAGGGGGGCAATGAGCAGTTCTTC.

This clonotype was detected only a few times. The gene calls are TRBV19 and TRBJ1-5; no reliable D call. Germline lookup yields CDR1 LNHDA and CDR2 SQIVND (reference sequence). Trimming stripped 8 bases from V and 6 bases from J, with 17 bases between. The CDR3 is 14 residues long. This chain's CDR3 is CASSTPHIGQPQHF. The CDR3 bases are TGTGCCAGTTCGACCCCGCACATAGGTCAGCCCCAGCATTTT.

This clonotype was seen at least ten times. The chain carries TRBV7-2 and TRBJ2-7; TRBD1 agrees at 8 bases. With 4 bases clipped from V and 8 bases from J, the junction kept 16 bases outside the gene matches. In germline, CDR1 is SGHTA, CDR2 FQGNSA. The CDR3 runs to 16 residues. The CDR3 nucleotides are TGTGCCAGCAGCTCGGCCCCAGGGACAGGCCTCGGAAAGCAGTACTTC. Translation: CASSSAPGTGLGKQYF.

The chain is built from TRBV20-1 and TRBJ2-3, with 7 bases matching TRBD2. Germline V gene data show CDR1 as DFQATT and CDR2 as SNEGSKA (reference sequence). The CDR3 loop spans 14 amino acids. V trimming: 3 bases; J trimming: 2 bases; junction bases outside the gene matches: 5. The CDR3 reads CSASGAGPTDTQYF. For the CDR3, the DNA is TGCAGTGCTAGCGGAGCGGGACCCACAGATACGCAGTATTTT.

This clonotype was picked up a small number of times. The chain couples TRBV6-1 to TRBJ2-1, with a weak D call TRBD1 (6 bases). The CDR3 has 15 residues. V lost 8 bases and J 8 bases, leaving 22 bases between the germline ends. Germline CDR1 MNHNS, CDR2 SASEGT. In DNA, the CDR3 is TGTGCCAGCCTAGGACAGCCTCGTGTCTCGGATGAGCAGTTCTTC. Translating it yields CASLGQPRVSDEQFF.

This clonotype was counted ten times or more. This chain uses TRBV7-2 with TRBJ2-1; D gene unclear. This CDR3 region has 13 residues. CDR1 and CDR2 (germline): SGHTA, FQGNSA. The V and J ends lost 1 base and 6 bases respectively, with 7 bases between them. CDR3 DNA: TGTGCCAGCAGCTTAGAGGCCTCCAATGAGCAGTTCTTC. Residues: CASSLEASNEQFF.

This clonotype was seen only a few times. This chain joins TRBV7-8 and TRBJ2-5, with TRBD2 matching over 7 bases. V gave up 6 bases and J gave up 3 bases; unmatched junction bases: 10. The germline gives CDR1 SGHVS, CDR2 FQNEAQ. The CDR3 contains 15 residues. The CDR3 loop is CASRGGTPHEETQYF. CDR3 in DNA: TGTGCCAGCAGGGGGGGGACTCCCCACGAAGAGACCCAGTACTTC. The variable domain in full, completed from reference TRBV7-8 and TRBJ2-5, reads GAGVSQSPRYKVAKRGQDVALRCDPISGHVSLFWYQQALGQGPEFLTYFQNEAQLDKSGLPSDRFFAERPEGSVSTLKIQRTQQEDSAVYLCASRGGTPHEETQYFGPGTRLLVL.

The sample holds many counts of this clonotype. The J gene is TRBJ1-5, the V gene TRBV7-2, with D maybe TRBD1 (5 bases). The CDR3 runs to 14 residues. CDR1 is SGHTA and CDR2 is FQGNSA in the germline V gene. V shed 0 bases and J shed 5 bases, with 8 bases lying between them. CDR3 DNA sequence: TGTGCCAGCAGCTTAGCCCAGGGCTATCAGCCCCAGCATTTT. Its protein is CASSLAQGYQPQHF.

This clonotype showed up just a few times. The gene calls are TRBV2 and TRBJ2-7; 7 positions match TRBD1. CDR1 is SNHLY, CDR2 FYNNEI, per germline. The V gene end was trimmed by 10 bases and the J gene end by 4 bases; junction bases not matched to a gene: 13. The CDR3 consists of 14 residues. The CDR3 DNA follows: TGTGCCACCTTTTCTCCGGGACAGACTTACGAGCAGTACTTC. Translating gives CATFSPGQTYEQYF.

CDR3 coding DNA: TGTGCCAGCAGTTCCATTATCCAGGGGAAGGGTGGAAACACCATATATTTT. Its translation is CASSSIIQGKGGNTIYF. The chain is built from TRBV28 and TRBJ1-3, with D possibly being TRBD1 (6 bases). This CDR3 is 17 amino acids long. V lost 4 bases and J lost 3, with 19 bases in between. The germline V gene encodes CDR1 MDHEN and CDR2 SYDVKM. Full variable domain (outside the CDR3, taken from reference TRBV28 and TRBJ1-3): DVKVTQSSRYLVKRTGEKVFLECVQDMDHENMFWYRQDPGLGLRLIYFSYDVKMKEKGDIPEGYSVSREKKERFSLILESASTNQTSMYLCASSSIIQGKGGNTIYFGEGSWLTVV.

This clonotype was recorded many times. V is TRBV7-2 and J is TRBJ2-1; D unclear. Germline V gives CDR1 SGHTA, CDR2 FQGNSA. Trimming took 0 bases from V and 9 from J, leaving 6 bases between them. The CDR3 is 12 residues long. CDR3 amino acids: CASSLARAEQFF. In nucleotides, the CDR3 is TGTGCCAGCAGCTTAGCCCGGGCTGAGCAGTTCTTC.

The V and J genes are TRBV27 and TRBJ2-1; D may be TRBD2 (5 bases). The CDR3 extends over 16 amino acids. V was clipped by 5 bases and J by 6 bases, with 20 bases between them. The germline gives CDR1 MNHEY, CDR2 SMNVEV (reference sequence). CDR3 region: CASSPPYMTIGNEQFF. The CDR3 DNA reads as TGTGCCAGCAGTCCACCTTATATGACTATAGGCAATGAGCAGTTCTTC.

The V gene is TRBV12-3 or TRBV12-4, the J gene TRBJ1-5; TRBD1 matches 7 bases. This CDR3 is 15 amino acids long. The ends lost 4 bases at V and 0 bases at J; junction bases unmatched: 3. The CDR3 sequence is CASSSTGYSNQPQHF. CDR3 coding DNA: TGTGCCAGCAGTTCGACAGGGTATAGCAATCAGCCCCAGCATTTT.

This rearrangement joins TRBV6-8 to TRBJ2-1; D is possibly TRBD1 or TRBD2 (6 bases each). Germline V gene lookup returns CDR1 MNHGY and CDR2 SAAAGT. Between the trimmed V and J ends, which lost 5 bases and 10 bases, there was a span of 15 bases. The CDR3 is 13 amino acids. The CDR3 reads CASSVGPGAEQFF. The DNA for the CDR3 is TGTGCCAGCAGTGTGGGACCGGGGGCAGAGCAGTTCTTC.

The chain recombines TRBV27 with TRBJ1-2; 7 nucleotides align to TRBD1. The V and J ends lost 0 bases and 4 bases, in that order; junction bases with no gene match: 2. CDR3 length: 14 amino acids. Germline assignment: CDR1 MNHEY and CDR2 SMNVEV (reference sequence). The CDR3 region has the DNA TGTGCCAGCAGTTTATCTCGGGACAGCTATGGCTACACCTTC. Translation: CASSLSRDSYGYTF.

This clonotype was seen only a few times. V usage is TRBV3-1 and J usage is TRBJ2-3, with D unresolved. V lost 4 bases and J lost 6, with 17 bases in between. The length of the CDR3 is 15 residues. Germline loops: CDR1 LGHDT, CDR2 YNNKEL (reference sequence). The CDR3 DNA is TGTGCCAGCAGCCCCCGGTTTGGAATAGCTGATACGCAGTATTTT. Translation: CASSPRFGIADTQYF.

This clonotype came up a few times. The V gene is TRBV7-9, the J gene TRBJ2-5; 8 bases are a match to TRBD2. V shed 4 bases, J shed 3 bases, and the junction held 10 bases outside the gene matches. Germline lookup yields CDR1 SEHNR and CDR2 FQNEAQ (reference sequence). This CDR3 spans 16 amino acids. The CDR3 DNA is TGTGCCAGCAGCTCCAAGCTTGGACTAGCTGAAGAGACCCAGTACTTC. As protein: CASSSKLGLAEETQYF.

J is TRBJ2-5 and V is TRBV20-1; D is ambiguous. In germline, CDR1 is DFQATT, CDR2 SNEGSKA (reference sequence). The CDR3 consists of 14 residues. With 0 bases removed from V and 5 bases from J, the gap between germline ends came to 13 bases. The CDR3 loop reads CSARDSAYGETQYF. Here the CDR3 DNA reads TGCAGTGCTAGAGATTCGGCCTACGGGGAGACCCAGTACTTC.